These 13 T cell receptor beta chains came from one sample sequenced in a study of T-cell reconstitution after alpha-beta-depleted transplantation in children (dated by TCRdb to the mid-2010s). What this sample's treatment or condition label stands for: allogeneic hematopoietic cell transplantation with graft depleted of TCRalphabeta T cells and CD19 B cells. To prepare the library, PCR was applied. Reads for this sample came from an Illumina HiSeq 2500. TCR library preparation used molecular barcoding, with unique molecular identifiers applied to normalize quantification of the TCRbeta repertoire. Through fastp at Q25 and MiXCR, TCRdb rebuilt clones from the public reads, retaining in-frame beta chains. Under each unique CDR3 protein, matching rows form one entry showing the most common genes and DNA. This sample gives 330,000 or so distinct CDR3 sequences in total; about 9.4% of them show up just once. The ten top clones hold over 6% of the sample.

Sequenced here: PBMCs, sampled before TCRalphabeta/CD19-depleted stem cell transplant. Receptors originate from a boy under two years old with acute myeloid leukemia, due to receive a stem cell transplant.

The chain couples TRBV12-3 or TRBV12-4 to TRBJ2-3; TRBD1 agrees at 9 bases. The J segment lost 3 bases and the V segment lost 6 bases, leaving 4 bases of the junction unmatched. This CDR3 is 14 amino acids long. The CDR3 spells CASRGQGFTDTQYF. For the CDR3, the DNA is TGTGCCAGCAGGGGACAGGGTTTTACAGATACGCAGTATTTT.

This clonotype has ten or more counts. This chain connects TRBV28 to TRBJ1-6; the D gene is possibly TRBD1 (6 bases). Trimming left V 7 bases short and J 8 bases short, with 12 bases between. The length of the CDR3 is 13 residues. From germline, CDR1 is MDHEN and CDR2 SYDVKM. CDR3 amino acids: CASIAGVDSPLHF. For the CDR3, the DNA is TGTGCCAGCATAGCAGGGGTTGATTCACCCCTCCACTTT.

Many counts were recorded for this clonotype. This sequence joins TRBV15 and TRBJ2-3, with TRBD2 as a possible D gene (5 bases). V was trimmed by 4 bases and J by 4 bases, leaving 12 bases between them. Per the germline V gene, CDR1 is LNHNV and CDR2 is YYDKDF (reference sequence). CDR3 length: 14 residues. Here the CDR3 reads CATSILVTSDTQYF. CDR3 sequence (DNA): TGTGCCACCAGCATACTAGTAACGTCAGATACGCAGTATTTT.

This clonotype has a count of ten or more. The chain recombines TRBV4-3 with TRBJ1-1; unclear D gene. This CDR3 is built from 15 residues. V lost 0 bases and J lost 0, with 8 bases in between. Germline V gene lookup returns CDR1 LGHNA and CDR2 YSLEER. The CDR3 nucleotides are TGCGCCAGCAGCCAAGAACGTAGTATGAACACTGAAGCTTTCTTT. It specifies CASSQERSMNTEAFF.

This clonotype was detected ten times or more. J is TRBJ2-7 and V is TRBV4-2, with D possibly TRBD1 on 6 matching bases. Germline CDR1 reads LGHNA; CDR2 reads YNFKEQ. The CDR3 is 15 amino acids. V lost 1 base to trimming and J lost 2 bases, with 12 bases between them. CDR3 residues: CASSQGGQGTYEQYF. In DNA, the CDR3 is TGTGCCAGCAGCCAAGGAGGTCAGGGGACCTACGAGCAGTACTTC.

This clonotype has at least ten counts. This chain joins TRBV3-1 and TRBJ2-2, with TRBD1 matching over 9 bases. Per germline, CDR1 LGHDT and CDR2 YNNKEL (reference sequence). CDR3 length: 18 residues. V lost 1 base and J lost 6; bases outside the gene matches: 12. The CDR3 DNA follows: TGTGCCAGCAGCCAAGCTTTAGGGACAGGGTTGTATCCCGGGGAGCTGTTTTTT. Encoded protein: CASSQALGTGLYPGELFF.

In the case of this clonotype: At one end the junction does not follow the germline gene, possibly because of a read error. The CDR3 reads CCARVGTSGSSYNEQFF. The CDR3 DNA is TGCTGTGCTAGAGTAGGGACTAGCGGAAGCTCCTACAATGAGCAGTTCTTC. This chain connects TRBV20-1 to TRBJ2-1; 11 bases are shared with TRBD2. This CDR3 has 17 residues. Germline CDR1 DFQATT, CDR2 SNEGSKA (reference sequence).

The chain employs TRBV7-2 and TRBJ2-3; 13 bases align to TRBD2. Germline V gene lookup returns CDR1 SGHTA and CDR2 FQGNSA. The CDR3 sequence is 19 residues long. J lost 5 bases, V lost 5 bases, and 16 bases had no gene match. For the CDR3, the DNA is TGTGCCAGCAGCCTACCACTAGCGGGAGGGCCTGTGGGAATAGATACGCAGTATTTT. The encoded protein is CASSLPLAGGPVGIDTQYF.

With respect to this clonotype: A much larger clone differs by one base, so this may be a read error. Lacking the conserved final phenylalanine or tryptophan, this CDR3 likely reflects a read error. The chain uses TRBV25-1 and TRBJ2-1, with TRBD1 matching 7 bases. Germline V gene data show CDR1 as MGHDK and CDR2 as SYGVNS. V shed 6 bases and J 5 bases; nucleotides not matched to a gene: 7. The CDR3 has 14 amino acids. The CDR3 reads CASRGRDRDNEQFL. The CDR3 coding sequence is TGTGCCAGCAGGGGCCGGGACAGAGACAATGAGCAGTTCTTA.

Ten or more counts support this clonotype. This sequence joins TRBV7-8 and TRBJ2-5; 7 bases fit TRBD2. This CDR3 contains 15 residues. V lost 1 base to trimming and J lost 5 bases; unmatched junction nucleotides: 7. CDR1 and CDR2 (germline): SGHVS, FQNEAQ. CDR3 in DNA: TGTGCCAGCAGCTTAGGAGGGAGGGCAAGGGAGACCCAGTACTTC. Its translation is CASSLGGRARETQYF.

This clonotype was counted many times. V gene TRBV9 combines with J gene TRBJ2-7; TRBD2 is a possible D gene (5 bases). V was pared by 6 bases and J by 5 bases, with 21 bases between. CDR3 length: 15 residues. CDR1 is SGDLS, CDR2 YYNGEE, per germline. The CDR3 region has the DNA TGTGCCAGCAACCGTATGGCTAGCCCCAAAGACGAGCAGTACTTC. Encoded protein: CASNRMASPKDEQYF.

This clonotype was counted between two and nine times. This chain links TRBV10-3 with TRBJ2-7; 8 bases are a match to TRBD1. The CDR3 spans 14 residues. J was trimmed by 0 bases and V by 6 bases; bases with no gene match: 4. CDR1 and CDR2 from the germline V gene are ENHRY and SYGVKD. The CDR3 DNA is TGTGCCATCAGCGGACAGGGCGGCTCCTACGAGCAGTACTTC. This sequence encodes CAISGQGGSYEQYF.

The chain joins TRBV29-1 to TRBJ2-7, with D unresolved. CDR1 and CDR2 (germline): SQVTM, ANQGSEA. The V gene lost 4 bases and the J gene lost 7 bases, with 14 bases spanning the gap. The CDR3 loop spans 12 amino acids. CDR3: CSVVADWPEQYF. For the CDR3, the DNA is TGCAGCGTTGTGGCCGATTGGCCTGAGCAGTACTTC.